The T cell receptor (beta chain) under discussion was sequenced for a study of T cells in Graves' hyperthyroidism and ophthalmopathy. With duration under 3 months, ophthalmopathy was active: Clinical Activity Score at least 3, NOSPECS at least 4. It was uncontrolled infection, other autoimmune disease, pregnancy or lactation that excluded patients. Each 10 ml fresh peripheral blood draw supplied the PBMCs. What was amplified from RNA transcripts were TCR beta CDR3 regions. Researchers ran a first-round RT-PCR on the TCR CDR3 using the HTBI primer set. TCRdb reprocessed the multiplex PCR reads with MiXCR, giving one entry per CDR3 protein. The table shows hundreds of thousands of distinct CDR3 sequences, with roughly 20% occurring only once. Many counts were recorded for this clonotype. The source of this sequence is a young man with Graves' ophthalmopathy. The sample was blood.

The CDR3 loop is CAWSRQRNTEAFF. As DNA, the CDR3 is TGTGCCTGGAGTCGGCAGAGAAACACTGAAGCTTTCTTT. The chain is built from TRBV30 and TRBJ1-1; D remains ambiguous. Germline lookup yields CDR1 GTSNPN and CDR2 SVGIG (reference sequence). This CDR3 is 13 amino acids long. V was trimmed by 2 bases and J by 2 bases, leaving 9 bases between them. Using reference TRBV30 and TRBJ1-1 for the parts outside the CDR3, the full variable domain is SQTIHQWPATLVQPVGSPLSLECTVEGTSNPNLYWYRQAAGRGLQLLFYSVGIGQISSEVPQNLSASRPQDRQFILSSKKLLLSDSGFYLCAWSRQRNTEAFFGQGTRLTVV.